This T cell receptor beta chain was recorded in a study of T cell responses to AZD1222 COVID-19 vaccine. Whole-study findings and limits: Clonal diversity was possibly underestimated, and white British individuals and females predominated among donors. Seropositive status at baseline applied to only 5 or 6 AZD1222 recipients. No repertoire was sampled before or during the peak T cell response, only after it. Unmutated variant regions are reportedly targeted by nearly half of spike-specific TCRs.

On this clone itself: Its matching antigen is unknown.

The CDR3 contains 14 residues. CDR1 SGHTS and CDR2 YDEGEE come from the germline V gene. The V gene lost 4 bases and the J gene lost 5 bases, with 15 bases spanning the gap. The method was immunoSEQ multiplex PCR; TCRdb's version includes in-frame clones alone and lacks a portion of them. Among 150,000 or so clones listed, around 92% were seen once. The source was peripheral blood, collected on day 0 of AZD1222 vaccination. The origin of this receptor is an adult in good health. This chain uses TRBV5-8 with TRBJ1-1; perhaps TRBD1 as D (5 bases). In nucleotides, the CDR3 is TGTGCCAGCAGCCCGTGGGGGGGTTGGACTGAAGCTTTCTTT. Amino acids: CASSPWGGWTEAFF. The whole variable domain, remainder taken from reference TRBV5-8 and TRBJ1-1, is EAGVTQSPTHLIKTRGQQATLRCSPISGHTSVYWYQQALGLGLQFLLWYDEGEERNRGNFPPRFSGRQFPNYSSELNVNALELEDSALYLCASSPWGGWTEAFFGQGTRLTVV.